The 21 T cell receptor beta chains reported below all come from one sample, sequenced in a study of cytomegalovirus exposure and HLA in healthy donors. The study ran its PCR with 60 Vbeta and 13 Jbeta primers. TCRdb's table, derived via immunoSEQ multiplex PCR, lists solely in-frame clones and lacks some. The table shows 250,000 to 350,000 clones, with 80% to 90% occurring only once. Sequencing was performed on PBMCs. The receptor set was obtained from a middle-aged man in good health and CMV-seropositive.

V usage is TRBV11-3 and J usage is TRBJ2-6, with 7 bases matching TRBD1. Trimming cost V 4 bases and J 0 bases; bases outside gene matches: 3. Germline assignment: CDR1 SGHNT and CDR2 YENEEA. The CDR3 extends over 16 amino acids. The CDR3 spells CASSSWTGSGANVLTF. Here the CDR3 DNA reads TGTGCCAGCAGCTCTTGGACAGGCTCTGGGGCCAACGTCCTGACTTTC.

The rearrangement joins TRBV30 to TRBJ2-3; D possibly corresponds to TRBD1 (6 bases). Germline V gives CDR1 GTSNPN, CDR2 SVGIG (reference sequence). V was clipped by 7 bases and J by 3 bases, with 11 bases between them. The CDR3 is made up of 12 amino acids. The CDR3 sequence: CASDRHTDTQYF. The CDR3 DNA reads as TGTGCCTCGGACAGACATACAGATACGCAGTATTTT.

This rearrangement joins TRBV27 to TRBJ1-5; 9 nucleotides match TRBD1. The CDR3 covers 14 residues. Germline CDR1 and CDR2: MNHEY and SMNVEV (reference sequence). The V segment lost 5 bases and the J segment 6 bases; nucleotides outside the gene matches: 5. The DNA for the CDR3 is TGTGCCAGCAGTCCGGGACAGGGTGCTCAGCCCCAGCATTTT. Residues: CASSPGQGAQPQHF.

The chain combines TRBV2 with TRBJ1-2, with 7 bases lining up with TRBD1. This CDR3 spans 12 amino acids. V shed 4 bases and J 8 bases; nucleotides not matched to a gene: 4. Looked up from germline, CDR1 is SNHLY and CDR2 is FYNNEI. CDR3 DNA sequence: TGTGCCAGCAGTGGACAGGGTGAAGGCTACACCTTC. Translation gives CASSGQGEGYTF. Complete variable domain (other parts from reference TRBV2 and TRBJ1-2): EPEVTQTPSHQVTQMGQEVILRCVPISNHLYFYWYRQILGQKVEFLVSFYNNEISEKSEIFDDQFSVERPDGSNFTLKIRSTKLEDSAMYFCASSGQGEGYTFGSGTRLTVV.

The chain joins TRBV5-4 to TRBJ2-7, with 9 bases that match TRBD2. V lost 4 bases, J lost 9 bases, and 11 bases stayed unmatched. Germline V gene data show CDR1 as SGHNT and CDR2 as YYREEE (reference sequence). This CDR3 has 14 residues. Written as DNA, the CDR3 is TGTGCCAGCAGCATGAGCGGGAGGCCTTTATCGCAGTACTTC. Residues: CASSMSGRPLSQYF.

The chain has TRBV5-1 and TRBJ1-2; D is unclear. This CDR3 comprises 15 residues. Trimming stripped 0 bases from V and 1 base from J, with 10 bases between. Per germline, CDR1 SGHRS and CDR2 YFSETQ. CDR3 DNA: TGCGCCAGCAGCTTGGGACCGGGGAGTAACTATGGCTACACCTTC. Protein: CASSLGPGSNYGYTF. Full variable domain (missing parts from reference TRBV5-1 and TRBJ1-2): KAGVTQTPRYLIKTRGQQVTLSCSPISGHRSVSWYQQTPGQGLQFLFEYFSETQRNKGNFPGRFSGRQFSNSRSEMNVSTLELGDSALYLCASSLGPGSNYGYTFGSGTRLTVV.

This chain links TRBV1 with TRBJ2-2; the D call of TRBD2 is as the table states it, not checked on the DNA. TRBV1 is marked as a pseudogene. The CDR3 is 20 amino acids. The CDR3 loop is CTSSQDMYETSGSNTGELFF. CDR3 in DNA: TGCACCAGCAGCCAAGATATGTACGAGACTAGCGGGAGCAACACCGGGGAGCTGTTTTTT.

The chain uses TRBV29-1 and TRBJ2-2, with TRBD2 matching 8 bases. V trimming: 6 bases; J trimming: 7 bases; junction bases outside the gene matches: 13. Germline lookup yields CDR1 SQVTM and CDR2 ANQGSEA. CDR3 length equals 15 residues. The CDR3, as DNA: TGCAGCGTGGGAGCGGCGGGAGGTATGGGCGGGGAGCTGTTTTTT. This encodes CSVGAAGGMGGELFF.

This chain joins TRBV4-3 and TRBJ1-1; 7 nucleotides line up with TRBD1. Germline V gives CDR1 LGHNA, CDR2 YSLEER. CDR3 length equals 19 residues. V dropped 0 bases and J dropped 0; count of bases not matched to a gene: 13. CDR3 nucleotides: TGCGCCAGCAGCCAAGATCGTCTGGGACAGTTAAGAATGAACACTGAAGCTTTCTTT. Translated, it gives CASSQDRLGQLRMNTEAFF.

V usage is TRBV27 and J usage is TRBJ2-5, with 9 positions matching TRBD2. This CDR3 spans 17 amino acids. Germline loops: CDR1 MNHEY, CDR2 SMNVEV (reference sequence). J lost 4 bases, V lost 0 bases, and 9 bases had no gene match. The CDR3 sequence is CASSLSMGGRAGETQYF. In DNA, the CDR3 is TGTGCCAGCAGTTTATCGATGGGCGGGAGGGCGGGAGAGACCCAGTACTTC.

This chain connects TRBV7-2 to TRBJ2-7, with D tentatively TRBD2 (6 bases). Trimming cost V 3 bases and J 2 bases, with 14 bases left between them. CDR1 is SGHTA, CDR2 FQGNSA, per germline. CDR3 length: 15 residues. The CDR3 loop is CASSFRGGIPYEQYF. Written as DNA, the CDR3 is TGTGCCAGCAGCTTCCGAGGCGGGATACCCTACGAGCAGTACTTC.

The chain combines TRBV5-1 with TRBJ2-7; 10 bases align to TRBD1. CDR3 length: 14 residues. Germline assignment: CDR1 SGHRS and CDR2 YFSETQ. Trimming removed 3 bases from V and 6 bases from J; junction bases left unmatched: 6. The CDR3 spells CASSSGQGVREQYF. The CDR3 region has the DNA TGCGCCAGCAGCTCCGGACAGGGGGTTCGCGAGCAGTACTTC.

This clone was recorded only once. This sequence joins TRBV9 and TRBJ2-1; perhaps TRBD1 as D (5 bases). V shed 3 bases and J shed 8 bases, with 9 bases lying between them. The CDR3 spans 12 residues. From germline, CDR1 is SGDLS and CDR2 YYNGEE. CDR3 amino acids: CASSDQGYEQFF. CDR3 DNA sequence: TGTGCCAGCAGCGATCAGGGTTATGAGCAGTTCTTC.

This clone was counted only a few times. The chain recombines TRBV6-5 with TRBJ1-5; 7 bases match TRBD1. Germline trimming cut 9 bases from V and 2 bases from J; bases unmatched to any gene: 7. CDR1 is MNHEY, CDR2 SVGAGI, per germline. The CDR3 spans 14 residues. CDR3 coding DNA: TGTGCCAGTTCAGACAGGGTTGGCAATCAGCCCCAGCATTTT. This encodes CASSDRVGNQPQHF.

This clone was observed once. V usage is TRBV7-2 and J usage is TRBJ2-2; 7 nucleotides line up with TRBD1. The V and J ends lost 5 bases and 7 bases, in that order; junction bases with no gene match: 10. Germline CDR1 is SGHTA and CDR2 is FQGNSA. The CDR3 is made up of 15 amino acids. CDR3 residues: CASSQQGTLGGELFF. CDR3 sequence (DNA): TGTGCCAGCAGCCAACAGGGGACCTTGGGCGGGGAGCTGTTTTTT.

The genes are TRBV28 and TRBJ1-1; 9 bases are shared with TRBD1. Per the germline V gene, CDR1 is MDHEN and CDR2 is SYDVKM. The CDR3 contains 15 residues. After removal of 1 base from V and 4 bases from J, the junction contained 4 bases not matched to a gene. The CDR3 DNA follows: TGTGCCAGCAGTTTATTTTTACAGGGGGCCACTGAAGCTTTCTTT. As protein: CASSLFLQGATEAFF.

The chain employs TRBV6-1 and TRBJ2-3, with D tentatively TRBD2 (6 bases). V was trimmed by 3 bases and J by 0 bases, leaving 10 bases between them. This CDR3 is 15 amino acids long. The V gene's germline CDR1 is MNHNS and CDR2 SASEGT. In DNA, the CDR3 is TGTGCCAGCAGTGAGCGGGGTCGGAGCACAGATACGCAGTATTTT. Residues: CASSERGRSTDTQYF.

J is TRBJ1-1 and V is TRBV7-9; D not certain. The CDR3 is 14 amino acids. V lost 2 bases and J 5 bases, leaving 12 bases between the germline ends. The germline V gene encodes CDR1 SEHNR and CDR2 FQNEAQ (reference sequence). The CDR3 is CASSLFGGRTEAFF. Here the CDR3 DNA reads TGTGCCAGCAGCTTATTTGGAGGGCGAACTGAAGCTTTCTTT. The full variable domain, in which reference TRBV7-9 and TRBJ1-1 provide the parts outside the CDR3, is DTGVSQNPRHKITKRGQNVTFRCDPISEHNRLYWYRQTLGQGPEFLTYFQNEAQLEKSRLLSDRFSAERPKGSFSTLEIQRTEQGDSAMYLCASSLFGGRTEAFFGQGTRLTVV.

CDR3 nucleotides: TGTGCCAGCAGCCTGGGACTAGCGGGAGGGCACTCCTACGAGCAGTACTTC. This encodes CASSLGLAGGHSYEQYF. J is TRBJ2-7 and V is TRBV13, with 16 bases fitting TRBD2. Trimming cost V 5 bases and J 0 bases; bases outside gene matches: 4. From germline, CDR1 is PRHDT and CDR2 FYEKMQ (reference sequence). The CDR3 is 17 amino acids. The full variable domain, with the rest looked up from reference TRBV13 and TRBJ2-7, is AAGVIQSPRHLIKEKRETATLKCYPIPRHDTVYWYQQGPGQDPQFLISFYEKMQSDKGSIPDRFSAQQFSDYHSELNMSSLELGDSALYFCASSLGLAGGHSYEQYFGPGTRLTVT.

This chain links TRBV5-6 with TRBJ2-7, with TRBD1 matching 8 bases. Germline V CDR1 and CDR2: SGHDT, YYEEEE. The CDR3 extends over 14 amino acids. V lost 5 bases, J lost 3 bases, and 7 bases stayed unmatched. The CDR3 here is CASRLYRGVYEQYF. CDR3 nucleotides: TGTGCCAGCAGACTATACAGGGGGGTCTACGAGCAGTACTTC.

The CDR3 loop is CASGTTAGGEQFF. The CDR3 DNA follows: TGTGCCAGCGGTACCACCGCGGGAGGTGAGCAGTTCTTC. This sequence joins TRBV2 and TRBJ2-1; 8 bases line up with TRBD2. The CDR3 is 13 amino acids. Per germline, CDR1 SNHLY and CDR2 FYNNEI. V shed 8 bases and J 9 bases; nucleotides not matched to a gene: 9.